The entry below gives a single T cell receptor beta chain sequence along with its context. Data came from immunoSEQ multiplex PCR; TCRdb stores just in-frame clones and leaves some out. The table lists about 60,000 clones, around 83% of them singletons, with 5% to 6.5% in the top ten. The data were taken from a study of blood T cell repertoires in COVID-19. Looking at the study overall: COVID-19 samples collected from the United States, Italy and Spain covered acute and convalescent phases. The cDNA or gDNA used as material had been derived from T cells, B-cell-depleted T cells, or PBMCs.

CDR3 size: 16 residues. The germline V gene encodes CDR1 KGHSH and CDR2 LQKENI. Trimming stripped 4 bases from V and 7 bases from J, with 20 bases between. The TCR originated in a human donor in a cohort sampled during active COVID-19. The chain employs TRBV18 and TRBJ1-5, with TRBD1 as a possible D gene (5 bases). The sequenced sample was peripheral blood. In nucleotides, the CDR3 is TGTGCCAGCTCACTAAACCGGCCAAGGGGCAGGCAGCCCCAGCATTTT. Protein: CASSLNRPRGRQPQHF.